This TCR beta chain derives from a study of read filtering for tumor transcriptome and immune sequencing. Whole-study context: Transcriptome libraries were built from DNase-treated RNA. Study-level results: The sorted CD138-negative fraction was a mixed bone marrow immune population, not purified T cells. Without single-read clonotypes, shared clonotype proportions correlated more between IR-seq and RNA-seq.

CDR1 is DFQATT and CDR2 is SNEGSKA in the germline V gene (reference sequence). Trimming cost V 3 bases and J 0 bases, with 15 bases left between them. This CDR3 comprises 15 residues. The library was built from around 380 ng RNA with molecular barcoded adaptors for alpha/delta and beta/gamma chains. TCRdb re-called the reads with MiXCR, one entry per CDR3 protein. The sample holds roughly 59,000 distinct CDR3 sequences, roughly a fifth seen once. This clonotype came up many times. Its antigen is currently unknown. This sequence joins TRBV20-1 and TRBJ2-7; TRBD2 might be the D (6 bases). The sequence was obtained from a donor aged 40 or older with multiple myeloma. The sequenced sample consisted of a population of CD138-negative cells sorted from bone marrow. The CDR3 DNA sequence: TGCAGTGCTAGTTCTAGGGGACTCAGCTCCTACGAGCAGTACTTC. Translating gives CSASSRGLSSYEQYF.